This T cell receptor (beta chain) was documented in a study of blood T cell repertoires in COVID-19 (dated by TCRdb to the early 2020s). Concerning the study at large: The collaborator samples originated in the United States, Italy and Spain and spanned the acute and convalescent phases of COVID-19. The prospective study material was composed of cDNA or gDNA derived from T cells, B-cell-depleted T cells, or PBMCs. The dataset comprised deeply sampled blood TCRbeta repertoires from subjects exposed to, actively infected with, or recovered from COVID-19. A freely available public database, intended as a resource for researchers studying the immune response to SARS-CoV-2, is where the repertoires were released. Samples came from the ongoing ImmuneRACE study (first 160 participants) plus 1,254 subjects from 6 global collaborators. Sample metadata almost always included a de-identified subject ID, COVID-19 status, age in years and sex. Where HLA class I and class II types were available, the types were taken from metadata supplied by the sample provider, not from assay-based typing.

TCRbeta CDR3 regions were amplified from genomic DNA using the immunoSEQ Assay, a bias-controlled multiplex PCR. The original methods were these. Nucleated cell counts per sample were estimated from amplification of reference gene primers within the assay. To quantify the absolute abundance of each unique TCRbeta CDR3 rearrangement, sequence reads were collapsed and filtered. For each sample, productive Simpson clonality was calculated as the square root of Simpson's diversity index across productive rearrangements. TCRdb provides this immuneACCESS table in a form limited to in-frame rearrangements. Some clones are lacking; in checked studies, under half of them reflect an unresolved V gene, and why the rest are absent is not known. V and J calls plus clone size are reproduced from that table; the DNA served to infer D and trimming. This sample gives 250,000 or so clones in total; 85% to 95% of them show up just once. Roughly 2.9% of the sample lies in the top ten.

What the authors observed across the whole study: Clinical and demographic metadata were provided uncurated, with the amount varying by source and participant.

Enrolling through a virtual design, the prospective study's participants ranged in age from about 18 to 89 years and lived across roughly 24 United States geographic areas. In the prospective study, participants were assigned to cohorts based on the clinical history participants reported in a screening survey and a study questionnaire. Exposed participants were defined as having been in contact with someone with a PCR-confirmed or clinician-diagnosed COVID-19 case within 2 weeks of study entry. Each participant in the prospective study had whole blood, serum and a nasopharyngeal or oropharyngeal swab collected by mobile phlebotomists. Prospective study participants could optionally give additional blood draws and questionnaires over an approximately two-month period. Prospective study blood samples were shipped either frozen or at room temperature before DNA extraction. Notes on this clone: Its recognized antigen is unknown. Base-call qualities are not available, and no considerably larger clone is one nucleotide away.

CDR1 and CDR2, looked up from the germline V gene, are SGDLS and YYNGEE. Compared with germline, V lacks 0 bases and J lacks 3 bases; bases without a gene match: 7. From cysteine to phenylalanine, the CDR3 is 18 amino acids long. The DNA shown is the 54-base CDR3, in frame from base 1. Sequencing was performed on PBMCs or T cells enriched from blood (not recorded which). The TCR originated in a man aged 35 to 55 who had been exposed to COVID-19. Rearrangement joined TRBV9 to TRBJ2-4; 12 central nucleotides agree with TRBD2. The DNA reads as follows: TGTGCCAGCAGCGTAGACACAGGACTAGCGGGGTACAAAAACATTCAGTACTTC. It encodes CASSVDTGLAGYKNIQYF.